Presented here are 8 T cell receptor beta chains from one specimen sequenced in a study of CD8 T cells in ankylosing spondylitis. Study results and caveats: In ankylosing spondylitis blood, a motif of fewer than 10 highly homologous TCR beta variants appeared characteristic.

TCRdb reprocessed the 5' RACE reads via MiXCR and lists one record per CDR3 protein. The sample lists 670,000 or so distinct CDR3 sequences, 15% to 20% occurring once. No antigen has been assigned to these receptors. The source material was blood, either unsorted or a sorted T cell fraction (not recorded which). The origin of the receptors is a male donor with ankylosing spondylitis.

This clonotype has only a few counts. This chain uses TRBV7-3 with TRBJ2-5, with TRBD1 matching over 9 bases. J was trimmed by 2 bases and V by 4 bases; bases with no gene match: 5. Germline V gene sequence: CDR1 SGHTA, CDR2 FQGTGA. This CDR3 is 15 amino acids long. For the CDR3, the DNA is TGTGCCAGCAGCTCAACAGGGGGCGGTCAAGAGACCCAGTACTTC. Translating it yields CASSSTGGGQETQYF.

This clonotype occurred a few times. The gene calls are TRBV20-1 and TRBJ1-1; 7 bases agree with TRBD1. V lost 6 bases, J lost 11 bases, and 15 bases stayed unmatched. Looked up from germline, CDR1 is DFQATT and CDR2 is SNEGSKA (reference sequence). This CDR3 comprises 13 residues. CDR3 DNA: TGCAGTGCCGTGGCAAGGGGGCGGACCCAGGCTTTCTTT. Protein product: CSAVARGRTQAFF.

There are a few counts of this clonotype. The rearrangement joins TRBV5-6 to TRBJ2-5; 8 bases are shared with TRBD2. CDR3 length equals 14 residues. The germline V gene encodes CDR1 SGHDT and CDR2 YYEEEE. V was pared by 1 base and J by 7 bases, with 6 bases of the junction left unmatched. CDR3 residues: CASSLLAGRGTQYF. In DNA form, the CDR3 reads TGTGCCAGCAGCTTGTTAGCGGGACGAGGGACCCAGTACTTC.

This chain joins TRBV7-2 and TRBJ2-7; D call uncertain. The V gene's germline CDR1 is SGHTA and CDR2 FQGNSA. This CDR3 contains 14 residues. The ends were cut back, 5 bases at V and 0 bases at J, with 11 bases in the middle. This chain's CDR3 is CASSRVGTSYEQYF. In nucleotides, the CDR3 is TGTGCCAGCAGCCGAGTAGGAACCTCCTACGAGCAGTACTTC.

The genes are TRBV5-1 and TRBJ2-3; 7 bases match TRBD2. The CDR3 length is 16 residues. Losses at the gene ends were 4 bases for V and 0 bases for J; bases not matched to a gene: 8. Per germline, CDR1 SGHRS and CDR2 YFSETQ. The CDR3 bases are TGCGCCAGCAGCACCCGGACTAGTCCTAGCACAGATACGCAGTATTTT. This sequence encodes CASSTRTSPSTDTQYF.

This clonotype was observed a handful of times. J is TRBJ2-2 and V is TRBV4-1; TRBD1 agrees at 7 bases. Trimming took 1 base from V and 8 from J; bases not matched to a gene: 4. The germline gives CDR1 MGHRA, CDR2 YSYEKL. This CDR3 spans 14 amino acids. CDR3 residues: CASSQAGGAGELFF. CDR3 nucleotide sequence: TGCGCCAGCAGCCAAGCAGGGGGTGCGGGGGAGCTGTTTTTT.

The V gene is TRBV18, the J gene TRBJ2-7; 7 bases map to TRBD1. Germline values: CDR1 KGHSH, CDR2 LQKENI. J gave up 5 bases and V 5 bases, and 6 bases lay outside the gene matches. The CDR3 contains 13 residues. The CDR3 protein is CASSTTGADEQYF. In DNA form, the CDR3 reads TGTGCCAGCTCAACTACAGGGGCGGACGAGCAGTACTTC.

Written as DNA, the CDR3 is TGTGCCAGCAGCATATCCGGACTAGCATTAGAGCAGTACTTC. It specifies CASSISGLALEQYF. This chain connects TRBV7-9 to TRBJ2-7; 8 nucleotides line up with TRBD2. Germline V lookup: CDR1 SEHNR, CDR2 FQNEAQ (reference sequence). Losses at the gene ends were 5 bases for V and 7 bases for J; bases not matched to a gene: 10. The CDR3 contains 14 residues.